The clone carrying this T cell receptor beta chain showed up just a few times. This sample stems from a study of T cells in Graves' hyperthyroidism and ophthalmopathy. RNA transcripts gave rise to amplified TCR beta CDR3 regions. Researchers ran a first-round RT-PCR on the TCR CDR3 using the HTBI primer set. TCRdb used MiXCR to reprocess the multiplex PCR reads, holding one entry per CDR3 protein. The table lists 620,000 or so distinct CDR3 sequences, roughly 15% of them singletons. The PBMCs had their origin in more than 9.5 ml of fresh peripheral blood. The CDR3 loop spans 14 amino acids. Germline V gene data show CDR1 as SGHNT and CDR2 as YENEEA. The V and J ends lost 3 bases and 2 bases respectively, with 11 bases between them.

The rearrangement uses TRBV11-3 and TRBJ2-7, with a tentative D call TRBD2 (7 bases). The clonotype originates from a woman aged 45-60 years with Graves' ophthalmopathy. Sequenced material: blood. The CDR3 DNA is TGTGCCAGCAGCTTTGGGGGGGGCGCCTACGAGCAGTACTTC. Translation gives CASSFGGGAYEQYF.